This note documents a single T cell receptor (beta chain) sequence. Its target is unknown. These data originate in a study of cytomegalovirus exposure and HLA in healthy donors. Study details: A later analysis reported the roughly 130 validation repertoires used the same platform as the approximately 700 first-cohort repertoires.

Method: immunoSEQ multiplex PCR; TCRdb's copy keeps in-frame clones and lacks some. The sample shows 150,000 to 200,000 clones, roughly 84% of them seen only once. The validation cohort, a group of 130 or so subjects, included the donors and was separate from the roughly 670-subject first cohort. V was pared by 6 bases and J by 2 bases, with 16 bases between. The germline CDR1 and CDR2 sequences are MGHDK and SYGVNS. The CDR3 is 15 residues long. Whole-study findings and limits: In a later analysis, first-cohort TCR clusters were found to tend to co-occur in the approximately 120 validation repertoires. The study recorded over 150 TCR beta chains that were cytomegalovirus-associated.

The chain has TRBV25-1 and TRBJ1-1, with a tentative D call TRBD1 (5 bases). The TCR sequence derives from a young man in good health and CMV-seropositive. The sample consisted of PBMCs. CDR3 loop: CASRGSGGKNTEAFF. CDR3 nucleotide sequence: TGTGCCAGCAGGGGCTCGGGGGGTAAAAACACTGAAGCTTTCTTT.